This TCR beta chain was profiled in a study of blood T cell repertoires in COVID-19 (dated by TCRdb to about 2020). Concerning the study at large: Samples from collaborators originated in the United States, Italy and Spain and spanned both the acute and convalescent phases of COVID-19. The material from the prospective study consisted of cDNA or gDNA derived from T cells, B-cell-depleted T cells, or PBMCs. The dataset comprised deeply sampled blood TCRbeta repertoires from subjects exposed to, actively infected with, or recovered from COVID-19. Where available, HLA class I and class II types were obtained from metadata supplied by the sample provider rather than from assay-based typing. The sample metadata nearly always contained a de-identified subject ID, COVID-19 status, age in years and sex. The repertoires were released in a freely available public database intended as a resource for research on the immune response to SARS-CoV-2. Samples came from the ongoing ImmuneRACE study (first 160 participants) plus 1,254 subjects from 6 global collaborators.

As to this clone: Its specific antigen is unknown. No much larger clonotype is one base removed from it; base qualities were not supplied.

TCRbeta CDR3 regions were amplified from genomic DNA by means of the immunoSEQ Assay, a bias-controlled multiplex PCR. The paper's processing steps were these. The number of nucleated cells in each sample was estimated by amplification of reference gene primers within the assay. Sequence reads were collapsed and filtered to measure the absolute abundance of every unique TCRbeta CDR3 rearrangement. For each sample, productive Simpson clonality was calculated by taking the square root of Simpson's diversity index across productive rearrangements. TCRdb mirrors the immuneACCESS table, restricted to in-frame sequences. Some clones are absent from its copies; in checked studies, under half trace to an unresolved V gene, and the reason for the others is unknown. V, J and clone size reflect that table, while D and trimming were determined from the DNA. Recorded for this sample are 81,000 or so clones; around 94% of them occurred a single time. About 6.3% of the sample goes to the ten largest clones.

Collaborating institutions collected whole blood in K2EDTA tubes following their own protocols. Collaborator samples were shipped for TCRbeta analysis as frozen whole blood, isolated PBMCs, or DNA extracted from either sample type. Points the paper makes about the study in general: How much clinical and demographic metadata was included differed by source and by participant, and the metadata was provided uncurated.

The CDR1 and CDR2 encoded by the germline V gene are MDHEN and SYDVKM. The CDR3, from cysteine to phenylalanine, totals 16 residues. The read is trimmed to its CDR3 DNA, 48 bases read in frame from base 1. V ends up 3 bases short and J 5 bases short, with an unmatched junction base count of 12. This sequence uses TRBV28 and TRBJ1-1; 7 bases in the middle match TRBD1. The source is a woman in her sixties or seventies with active COVID-19. Sequenced: peripheral blood. Here is the DNA: TGTGCCAGCAGTTTTCCCCACCACAGGGGAGGAACTGAAGCTTTCTTT. Protein translation: CASSFPHHRGGTEAFF.